This T cell receptor (beta chain) is from a study of radiation and T cells in renal cell carcinoma. Study outcomes and limitations: Top tumor clonotypes rose in blood 2 weeks post-radiation, then contracted. Pretreatment tumor biopsies were lacking, so baseline clonotypes are unknown.

Time point reported: blood 2 weeks post-SBRT. The treatment was: 15 Gy SBRT to primary tumor, nephrectomy 4 weeks later. This clone was counted once. What it recognizes is unknown. Produced via immunoSEQ multiplex PCR; TCRdb's table is partial and in-frame only. In the table there are tens of thousands of clones, around 76% of which are singletons. Germline-derived CDR1 and CDR2 are SGHTS and YDEGEE. The CDR3 contains 15 residues. Trimming took off 3 bases at V and 5 bases at J, with 14 bases between the two ends. This chain connects TRBV5-8 to TRBJ2-2; a possible D gene is TRBD1 (5 bases). This TCR was recovered from a man aged 60-69 years with renal cell carcinoma. Specimen: blood, collected from a patient whose treatment included radiotherapy and nephrectomy. The DNA for the CDR3 is TGTGCCAGCAGCTCTCGACTCGACAGAACCGGGGAGCTGTTTTTT. It encodes CASSSRLDRTGELFF.